Detailed here is one TCR beta chain. This specimen belongs to a study of blood T cell repertoires in COVID-19. In the study overall: The samples span acute and convalescent COVID-19 from the United States, Italy and Spain. T cells, B-cell-depleted T cells, or PBMCs supplied cDNA or gDNA.

Original analysis: Quantification of nucleated cells was approximated via reference gene primer amplification. Here immunoSEQ multiplex PCR was the method, and the copy in TCRdb shows in-frame clones only, minus some. V, J and clone size are taken as reported in that table, and D and trimming were inferred from the DNA itself. The sample consists of about 56,000 clones, roughly 90% of them appearing once. The CDR3 runs 15 residues. Unmatched junction bases numbered 11, after V lost 8 bases and J lost 6 bases. Germline-derived CDR1 and CDR2 are SNHLY and FYNNEI. The rearrangement links TRBV2 to TRBJ2-7; 12 bases are shared with TRBD2. What was sequenced was peripheral blood. The receptor was isolated from a human donor in a cohort sampled during active COVID-19. For the CDR3, the DNA is TGTGCCAGCTTCCGACTAGCGGGGGTAGCTTCCGAGCAGTACTTC. This codes for CASFRLAGVASEQYF.